The source of this T cell receptor beta chain is a study of blood T cell repertoires in COVID-19. Measured with immunoSEQ multiplex PCR; TCRdb has only the in-frame clones, and not every one. The sample shows roughly 380,000 clones, around 90% of them seen only once. This CDR3 spans 15 amino acids. CDR1 MNHEY and CDR2 SVGAGI come from the germline V gene. Trimming removed 6 bases at V and 0 bases at J, with 12 bases between. The V and J genes are TRBV6-5 and TRBJ2-4, with TRBD1 as a possible D gene (5 bases). The TCR was taken from a woman aged 60 to 75 with COVID-19, enrolled during active disease. Sample: peripheral blood. In DNA form, the CDR3 reads TGTGCCAGCAGGATGACAGTACTAGCCAAAAACATTCAGTACTTC. Translated, it gives CASRMTVLAKNIQYF.